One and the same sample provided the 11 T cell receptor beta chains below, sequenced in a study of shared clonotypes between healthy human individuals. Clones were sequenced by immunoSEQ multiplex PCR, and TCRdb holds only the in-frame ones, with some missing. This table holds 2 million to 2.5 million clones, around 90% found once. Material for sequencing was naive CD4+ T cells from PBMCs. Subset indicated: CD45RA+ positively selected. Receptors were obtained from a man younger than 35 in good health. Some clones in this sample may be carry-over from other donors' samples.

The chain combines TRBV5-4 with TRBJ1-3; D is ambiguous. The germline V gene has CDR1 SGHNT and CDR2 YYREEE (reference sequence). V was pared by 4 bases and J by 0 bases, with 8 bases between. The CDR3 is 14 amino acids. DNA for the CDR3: TGTGCCAGCAGCCTTCAGAGCTCTGGAAACACCATATATTTT. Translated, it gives CASSLQSSGNTIYF.

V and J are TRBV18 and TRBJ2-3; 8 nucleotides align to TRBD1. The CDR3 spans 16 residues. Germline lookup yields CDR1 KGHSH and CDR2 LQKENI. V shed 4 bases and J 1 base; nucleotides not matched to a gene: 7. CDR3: CASSLTTGVRTDTQYF. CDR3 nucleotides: TGTGCCAGCTCACTAACGACAGGGGTCCGCACAGATACGCAGTATTTT.

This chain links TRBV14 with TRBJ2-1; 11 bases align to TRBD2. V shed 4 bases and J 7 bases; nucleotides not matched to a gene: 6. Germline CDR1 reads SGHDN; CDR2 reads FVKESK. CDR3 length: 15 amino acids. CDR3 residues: CASSLIRTSGNEQFF. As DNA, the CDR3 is TGTGCCAGCAGCCTAATACGGACTAGCGGGAATGAGCAGTTCTTC.

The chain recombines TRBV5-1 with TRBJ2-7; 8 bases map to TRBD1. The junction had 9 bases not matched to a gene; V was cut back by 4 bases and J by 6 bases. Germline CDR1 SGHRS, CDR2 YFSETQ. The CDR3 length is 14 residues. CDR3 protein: CASSILPGTGEQYF. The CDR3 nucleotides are TGCGCCAGCAGCATCCTTCCCGGGACAGGCGAGCAGTACTTC.

This chain's CDR3 is CASSHPDRGTLNTEAFF. DNA of the CDR3: TGCGCCAGCAGCCATCCGGACAGGGGAACCTTGAACACTGAAGCTTTCTTT. The chain combines TRBV4-1 with TRBJ1-1, with 9 bases lining up with TRBD1. The V segment lost 3 bases and the J segment 0 bases; nucleotides outside the gene matches: 8. Per germline, CDR1 MGHRA and CDR2 YSYEKL. There are 17 residues in the CDR3.

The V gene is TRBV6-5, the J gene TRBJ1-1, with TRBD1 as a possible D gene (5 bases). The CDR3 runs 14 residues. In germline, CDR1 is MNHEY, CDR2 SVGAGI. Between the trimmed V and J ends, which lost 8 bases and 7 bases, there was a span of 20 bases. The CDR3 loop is CASHSIRGGGEAFF. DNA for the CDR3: TGTGCCAGCCACTCAATCCGCGGGGGAGGTGAAGCTTTCTTT.

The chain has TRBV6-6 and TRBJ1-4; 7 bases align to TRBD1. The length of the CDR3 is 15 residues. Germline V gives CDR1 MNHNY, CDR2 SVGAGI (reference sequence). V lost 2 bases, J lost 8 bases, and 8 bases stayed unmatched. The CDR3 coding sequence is TGTGCCAGCAGTTACATTACTGGGACAGAGGAAAAACTGTTTTTT. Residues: CASSYITGTEEKLFF.

This CDR3 is CTSSRRGMQIYSNQPQHF. CDR3 sequence (DNA): TGCACCAGCAGCCGCAGGGGTATGCAAATCTATAGCAATCAGCCCCAGCATTTT. The chain couples TRBV1 to TRBJ1-5; the table's D call, TRBD1, was not checked against the DNA. TRBV1 is a pseudogene locus. This CDR3 spans 18 amino acids.

This chain's CDR3 is CASSRGASGRNEQFF. DNA for the CDR3: TGTGCCAGCAGCCGCGGGGCGAGCGGGAGGAATGAGCAGTTCTTC. The chain recombines TRBV4-2 with TRBJ2-1, with 9 bases fitting TRBD2. Germline V lookup: CDR1 LGHNA, CDR2 YNFKEQ. V shed 4 bases, J shed 7 bases, and the junction held 8 bases outside the gene matches. There are 15 residues in the CDR3.

The CDR3 region has the DNA TGTGCCAGCAGCACATCGACTAGCGCCCTCTCCTACGAGCAGTACTTC. Translating it yields CASSTSTSALSYEQYF. The chain couples TRBV5-4 to TRBJ2-7, with 8 bases matching TRBD2. J gave up 0 bases and V 4 bases, and 9 bases lay outside the gene matches. Germline CDR1 reads SGHNT; CDR2 reads YYREEE (reference sequence). The CDR3 has 16 residues.

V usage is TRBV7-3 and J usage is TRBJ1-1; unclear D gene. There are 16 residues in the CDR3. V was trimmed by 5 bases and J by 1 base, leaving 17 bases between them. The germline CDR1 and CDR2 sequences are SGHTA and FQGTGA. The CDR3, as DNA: TGTGCCAGCAGCCGCTCCCCCGCAGGATCGAACACTGAAGCTTTCTTT. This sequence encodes CASSRSPAGSNTEAFF.